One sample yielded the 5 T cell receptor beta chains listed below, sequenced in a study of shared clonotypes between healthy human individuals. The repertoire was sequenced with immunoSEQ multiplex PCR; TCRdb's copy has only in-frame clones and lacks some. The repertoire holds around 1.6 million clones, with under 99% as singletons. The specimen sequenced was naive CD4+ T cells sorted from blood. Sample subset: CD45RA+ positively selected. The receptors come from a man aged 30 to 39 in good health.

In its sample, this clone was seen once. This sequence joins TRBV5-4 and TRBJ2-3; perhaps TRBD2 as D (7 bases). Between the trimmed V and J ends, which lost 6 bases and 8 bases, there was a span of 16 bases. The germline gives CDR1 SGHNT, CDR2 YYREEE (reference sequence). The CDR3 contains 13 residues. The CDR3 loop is CASIPTRGGTQYF. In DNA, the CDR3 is TGTGCCAGCATACCTACGAGGGGGGGTACGCAGTATTTT.

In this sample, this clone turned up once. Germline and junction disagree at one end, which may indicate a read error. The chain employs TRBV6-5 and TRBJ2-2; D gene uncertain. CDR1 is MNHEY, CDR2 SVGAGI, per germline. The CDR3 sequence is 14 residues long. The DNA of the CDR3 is TGTGCCAGCAGCTACTCATATAACACCGGGGAGCTGTTTTTT. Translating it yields CASSYSYNTGELFF.

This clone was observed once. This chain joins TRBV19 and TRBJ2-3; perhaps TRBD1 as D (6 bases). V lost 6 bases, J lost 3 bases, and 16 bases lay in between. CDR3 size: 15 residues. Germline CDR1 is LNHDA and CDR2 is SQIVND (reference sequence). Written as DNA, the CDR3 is TGTGCCAGTAGCTCCGGGGCAGGGACAACAGATACGCAGTATTTT. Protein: CASSSGAGTTDTQYF.

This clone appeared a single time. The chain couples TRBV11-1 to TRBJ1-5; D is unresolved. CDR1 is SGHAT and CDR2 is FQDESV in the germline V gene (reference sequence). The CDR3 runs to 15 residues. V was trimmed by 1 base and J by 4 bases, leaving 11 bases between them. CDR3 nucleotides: TGTGCCAGCAGCTTAGGGGCGGGGTTGAATCAGCCCCAGCATTTT. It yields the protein CASSLGAGLNQPQHF.

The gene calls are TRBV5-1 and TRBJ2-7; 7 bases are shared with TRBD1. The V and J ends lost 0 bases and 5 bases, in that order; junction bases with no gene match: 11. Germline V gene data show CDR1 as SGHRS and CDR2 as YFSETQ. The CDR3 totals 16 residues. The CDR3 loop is CASSLAWAGGINEQYF. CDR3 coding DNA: TGCGCCAGCAGCTTGGCTTGGGCAGGGGGAATCAACGAGCAGTACTTC.